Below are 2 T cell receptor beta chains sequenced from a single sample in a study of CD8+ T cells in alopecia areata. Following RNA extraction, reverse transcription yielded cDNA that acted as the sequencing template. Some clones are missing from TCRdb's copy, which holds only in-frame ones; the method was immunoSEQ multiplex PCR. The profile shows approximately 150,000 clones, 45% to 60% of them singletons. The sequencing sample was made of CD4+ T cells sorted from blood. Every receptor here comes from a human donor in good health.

CDR3 sequence: CASTPRVKGLAKNIQYF. For the CDR3, the DNA is TGCGCCAGCACCCCCCGCGTTAAAGGGCTAGCCAAAAACATTCAGTACTTC. This chain joins TRBV23-1 and TRBJ2-4; D is unresolved. TRBV23-1 is an ORF for which the function is uncertain. The CDR3 is made up of 17 amino acids. Trimming took off 7 bases at V and 0 bases at J, with 19 bases between the two ends.

The CDR3 DNA is TGTGCCAGTCTCCTCGAACTCGAGCAGTACTTC. It is translated as CASLLELEQYF. The genes are TRBV6-1 and TRBJ2-7; D not resolved. CDR1 and CDR2 from the germline V gene are MNHNS and SASEGT. The CDR3 is made up of 11 amino acids. The V and J ends lost 9 bases and 6 bases respectively, with 12 bases between them.